This T cell receptor (beta chain) was documented in a study of CD39 and CD103 CD8 tumor-infiltrating T cells (dated by TCRdb to between 2017 and 2018). Looking at the study overall: Repertoire comparisons were shown for an HPV-positive HNSCC, an HPV-negative HNSCC, an ovarian cancer and a melanoma patient. Deep sequencing of TCRbeta CDR3 was used to compare the repertoires of CD8 TIL subsets, defined by CD103 and CD39, with those of peripheral memory CD8 T cells.

The CDR3, cysteine through phenylalanine, is 15 amino acids long. The only DNA kept is the CDR3, 45 bases in frame from the first base. Here V drops 0 bases and J drops 5 bases, and the junction holds 6 bases not matched to any gene. From the germline V gene, CDR1 is SGDLS and CDR2 is YYNGEE. At the time samples were collected, the patients were not on therapy, although their prior treatments varied from chemotherapy, radiotherapy, surgery and immunotherapy to none at all. Thawed cells were enriched for T lymphocytes with a negative-selection kit, adding EpCAM beads for tumor-infiltrating lymphocytes. Memory CD8 T cells were sorted using a CD8+CD4-CD45RA- gate, without regard to whether the cells expressed CCR7. Before analysis, peripheral blood mononuclear cells were separated on a Ficoll-Paque PLUS gradient and then cryopreserved. Populations were sorted on a FACSAria II to approximately 99% purity, and cell pellets were frozen without culture for TCR sequencing.

Genomic DNA was extracted with the DNeasy Blood and Tissue Kit from 10,000 to 100,000 sorted cells per subset. The TCRbeta V-J or V-D-J regions were sequenced and mapped through the immunoSEQ service, and coverage above 10x per sample was achieved. Per the source publication's procedure: The analysis included only productive rearrangements exported from the immunoSEQ Analyzer platform, and clonality was assessed using the 500 most abundant clones. The Morisita-Horn similarity index and the Jaccard index were used to quantify the overlap in repertoires between populations. In about 6 cancer patients, Morisita-Horn similarity was measured between the TCR repertoires of CD8 T-cell subsets. TCRdb mirrors the immuneACCESS table, restricted to in-frame sequences. Some clones are absent from its copies; in checked studies, under half trace to an unresolved V gene, and the reason for the others is unknown. The V and J calls and clone size come from that table; D and trimming were worked out from the DNA. Counted in this sample were roughly 15,000 clones; over 80% of them appeared once. The ten largest clones add up to approximately 4.5% of the sample.

This clone was seen only once. The antigen it binds to is not known. Base qualities are not at hand, and no much larger clone is one base apart. The research as a whole found: DP TIL clonotypes were rarely detected in blood or uninvolved lymph node, whereas DN TIL clonotypes were found to largely overlap with peripheral memory CD8 repertoires. DP CD8 TILs appeared to be more oligoclonal than DN and SP CD8 TILs and blood memory CD8 T cells, with roughly 55-90% covered by the top 30 clonotypes.

Sequences were obtained from CD8+ T cells sorted from blood. The sample's cell subset or site label, decoded: total memory CD8 T cells (CD45RA-CCR7+/-) from blood or uninvolved lymph node. This receptor was taken from a human donor with head and neck squamous cell carcinoma. The chain links TRBV9 with TRBJ1-1; TRBD1 matches 8 bases in the middle. This receptor carries the CDR3 CASSVVDRGRTEAFF. DNA sequence: TGTGCCAGCAGCGTAGTCGACAGGGGTCGGACTGAAGCTTTCTTT.